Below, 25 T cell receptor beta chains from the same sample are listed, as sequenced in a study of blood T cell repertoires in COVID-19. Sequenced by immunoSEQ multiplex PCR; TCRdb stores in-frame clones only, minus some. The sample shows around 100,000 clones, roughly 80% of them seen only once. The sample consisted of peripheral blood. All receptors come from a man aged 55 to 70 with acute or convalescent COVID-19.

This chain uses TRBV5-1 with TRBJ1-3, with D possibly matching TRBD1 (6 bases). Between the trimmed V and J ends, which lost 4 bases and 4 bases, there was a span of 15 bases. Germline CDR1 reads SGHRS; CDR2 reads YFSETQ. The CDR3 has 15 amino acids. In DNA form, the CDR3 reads TGCGCCAGCAGCCATGGACAGTTAATCGGAAACACCATATATTTT. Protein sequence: CASSHGQLIGNTIYF.

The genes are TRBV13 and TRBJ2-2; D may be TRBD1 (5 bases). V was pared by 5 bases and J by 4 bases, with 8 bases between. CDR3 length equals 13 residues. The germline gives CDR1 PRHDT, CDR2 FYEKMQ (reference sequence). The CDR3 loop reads CASSRQSTGELFF. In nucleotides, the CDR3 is TGTGCCAGCAGCCGACAGAGCACCGGGGAGCTGTTTTTT.

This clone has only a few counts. The CDR3 DNA is TGTGCCAGCAGTCGAGGGACAGGGGTAGGTGGCTACACCTTC. This sequence encodes CASSRGTGVGGYTF. The chain recombines TRBV2 with TRBJ1-2; TRBD1 matches 10 bases. Germline CDR1 reads SNHLY; CDR2 reads FYNNEI. The ends lost 5 bases at V and 7 bases at J; junction bases unmatched: 7. The CDR3 has 14 amino acids.

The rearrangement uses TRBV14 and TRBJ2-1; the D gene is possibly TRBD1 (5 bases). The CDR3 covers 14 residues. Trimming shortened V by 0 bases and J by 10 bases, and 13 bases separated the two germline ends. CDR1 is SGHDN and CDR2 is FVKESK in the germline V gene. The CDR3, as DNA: TGTGCCAGCAGCCAAGAACAGGTTTTCGGGGAGCAGTTCTTC. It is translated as CASSQEQVFGEQFF.

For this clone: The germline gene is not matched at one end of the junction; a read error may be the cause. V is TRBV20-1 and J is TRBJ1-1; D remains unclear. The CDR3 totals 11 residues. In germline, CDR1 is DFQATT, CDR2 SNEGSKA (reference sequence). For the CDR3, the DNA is TGCAGTGCTAGCCGGGAGCACCTATCGAACTTT. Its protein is CSASREHLSNF.

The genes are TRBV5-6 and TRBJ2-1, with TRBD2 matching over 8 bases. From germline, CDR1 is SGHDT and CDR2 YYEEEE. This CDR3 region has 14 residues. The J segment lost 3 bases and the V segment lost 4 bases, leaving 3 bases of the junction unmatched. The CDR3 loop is CASSVAGLYNEQFF. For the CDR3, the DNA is TGTGCCAGCAGCGTAGCGGGGCTCTACAATGAGCAGTTCTTC.

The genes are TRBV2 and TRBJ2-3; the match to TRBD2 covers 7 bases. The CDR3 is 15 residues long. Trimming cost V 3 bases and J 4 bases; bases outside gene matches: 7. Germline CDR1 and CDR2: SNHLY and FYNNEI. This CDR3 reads CASSEGGLRADTQYF. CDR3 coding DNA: TGTGCCAGCAGTGAGGGAGGGTTGAGGGCAGATACGCAGTATTTT.

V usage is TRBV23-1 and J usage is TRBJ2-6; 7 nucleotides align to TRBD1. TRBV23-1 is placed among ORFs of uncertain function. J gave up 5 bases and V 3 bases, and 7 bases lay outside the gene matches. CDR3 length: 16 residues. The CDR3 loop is CASSQPGQRRANVLTF. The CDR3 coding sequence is TGCGCCAGCAGTCAGCCGGGACAGCGGAGGGCCAACGTCCTGACTTTC.

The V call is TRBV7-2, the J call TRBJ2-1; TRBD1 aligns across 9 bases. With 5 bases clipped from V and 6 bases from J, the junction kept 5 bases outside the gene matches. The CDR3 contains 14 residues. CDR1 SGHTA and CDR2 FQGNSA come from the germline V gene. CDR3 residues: CASSKQGAVNEQFF. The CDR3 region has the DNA TGTGCCAGCAGCAAACAGGGGGCTGTCAATGAGCAGTTCTTC.

CDR3 sequence: CASSLTAGPLNEQFF. The DNA for the CDR3 is TGTGCCAGCAGCTTAACAGCGGGTCCCCTCAATGAGCAGTTCTTC. The genes are TRBV7-6 and TRBJ2-1, with D possibly TRBD2 on 6 matching bases. The germline V gene has CDR1 SGHVS and CDR2 FNYEAQ. The CDR3 spans 15 residues. V lost 2 bases to trimming and J lost 6 bases, with 14 bases between them.

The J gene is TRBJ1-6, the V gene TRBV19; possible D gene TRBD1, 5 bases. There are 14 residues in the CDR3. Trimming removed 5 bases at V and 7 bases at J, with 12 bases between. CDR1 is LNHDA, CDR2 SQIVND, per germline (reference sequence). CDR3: CASSEGAGNSPLHF. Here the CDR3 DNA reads TGTGCCAGTAGTGAAGGGGCTGGGAATTCACCCCTCCACTTT.

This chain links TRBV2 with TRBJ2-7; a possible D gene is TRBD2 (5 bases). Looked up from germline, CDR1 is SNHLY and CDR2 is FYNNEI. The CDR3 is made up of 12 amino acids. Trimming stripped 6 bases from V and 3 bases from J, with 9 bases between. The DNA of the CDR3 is TGTGCCAGCAGCGGACTCCTCTACGAGCAGTACGTC. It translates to CASSGLLYEQYV.

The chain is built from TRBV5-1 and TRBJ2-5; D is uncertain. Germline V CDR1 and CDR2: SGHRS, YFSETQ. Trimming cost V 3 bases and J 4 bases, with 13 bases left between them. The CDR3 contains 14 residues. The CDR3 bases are TGCGCCAGCAGCTACTGGGCGCAGCCAGAGACCCAGTACTTC. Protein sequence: CASSYWAQPETQYF.

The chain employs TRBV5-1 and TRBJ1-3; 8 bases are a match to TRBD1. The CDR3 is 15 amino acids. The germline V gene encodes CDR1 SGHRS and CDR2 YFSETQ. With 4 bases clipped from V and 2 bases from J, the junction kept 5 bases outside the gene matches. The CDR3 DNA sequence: TGCGCCAGCAGCGCCGACAGGGGCGCTGGAAACACCATATATTTT. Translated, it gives CASSADRGAGNTIYF. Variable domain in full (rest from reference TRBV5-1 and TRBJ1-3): KAGVTQTPRYLIKTRGQQVTLSCSPISGHRSVSWYQQTPGQGLQFLFEYFSETQRNKGNFPGRFSGRQFSNSRSEMNVSTLELGDSALYLCASSADRGAGNTIYFGEGSWLTVV.

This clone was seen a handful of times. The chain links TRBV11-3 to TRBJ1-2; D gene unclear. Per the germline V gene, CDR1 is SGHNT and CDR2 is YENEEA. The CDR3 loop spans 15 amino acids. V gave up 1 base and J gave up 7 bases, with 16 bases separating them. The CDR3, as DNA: TGTGCCAGCAGCTTAGGGGTTTATTCCTCTAGTGGCTACACCTTC. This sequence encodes CASSLGVYSSSGYTF.

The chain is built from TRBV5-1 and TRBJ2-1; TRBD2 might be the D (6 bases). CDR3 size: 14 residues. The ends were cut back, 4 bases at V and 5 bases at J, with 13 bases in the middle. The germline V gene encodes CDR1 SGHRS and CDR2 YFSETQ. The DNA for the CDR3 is TGCGCCAGCAGCCCCCGGGACTTTAACAATGAGCAGTTCTTC. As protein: CASSPRDFNNEQFF.

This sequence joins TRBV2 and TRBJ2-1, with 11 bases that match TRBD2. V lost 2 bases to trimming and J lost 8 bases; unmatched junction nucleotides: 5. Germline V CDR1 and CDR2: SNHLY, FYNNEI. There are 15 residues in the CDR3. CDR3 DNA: TGTGCCAGCAGTGAACTGACTAGCGGGATCGATGAGCAGTTCTTC. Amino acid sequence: CASSELTSGIDEQFF.

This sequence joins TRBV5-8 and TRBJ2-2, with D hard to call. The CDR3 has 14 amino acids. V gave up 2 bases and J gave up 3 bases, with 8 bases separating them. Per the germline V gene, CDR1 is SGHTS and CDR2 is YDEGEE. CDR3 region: CASSFRPYTGELFF. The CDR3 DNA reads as TGTGCCAGCAGCTTCAGGCCGTACACCGGGGAGCTGTTTTTT.

The CDR3 nucleotides are TGTGCCAGCACAAGACAGGGAGGCTCCTACAATGAGCAGTTCTTC. Residues: CASTRQGGSYNEQFF. V is TRBV5-4 and J is TRBJ2-1, with D possibly being TRBD1 (7 bases). Per germline, CDR1 SGHNT and CDR2 YYREEE (reference sequence). V lost 6 bases to trimming and J lost 0 bases, with 13 bases between them. The CDR3 contains 15 residues.

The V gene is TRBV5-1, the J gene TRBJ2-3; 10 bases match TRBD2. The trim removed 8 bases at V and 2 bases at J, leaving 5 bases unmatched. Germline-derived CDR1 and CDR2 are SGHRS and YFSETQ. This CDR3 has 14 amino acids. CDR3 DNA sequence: TGCGCCAGTAAAACTAGCGGGAACACAGATACGCAGTATTTT. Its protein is CASKTSGNTDTQYF.

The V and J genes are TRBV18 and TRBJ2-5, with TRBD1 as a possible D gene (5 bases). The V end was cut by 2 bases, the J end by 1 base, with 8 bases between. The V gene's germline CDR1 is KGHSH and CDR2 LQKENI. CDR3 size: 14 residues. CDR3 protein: CASSPRQGQETQYF. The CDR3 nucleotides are TGTGCCAGCTCACCAAGGCAGGGCCAAGAGACCCAGTACTTC.

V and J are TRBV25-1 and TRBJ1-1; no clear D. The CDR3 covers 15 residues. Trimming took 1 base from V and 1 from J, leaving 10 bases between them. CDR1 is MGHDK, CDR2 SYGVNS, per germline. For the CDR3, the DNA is TGTGCCAGCAGTGAATTCGGACGGGAGAACACTGAAGCTTTCTTT. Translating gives CASSEFGRENTEAFF.

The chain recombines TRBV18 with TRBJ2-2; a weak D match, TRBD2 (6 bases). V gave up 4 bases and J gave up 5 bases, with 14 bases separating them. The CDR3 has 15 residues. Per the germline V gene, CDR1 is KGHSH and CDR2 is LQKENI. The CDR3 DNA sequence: TGTGCCAGCTCACTGGGACTCTTTAAAACCGGGGAGCTGTTTTTT. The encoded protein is CASSLGLFKTGELFF.

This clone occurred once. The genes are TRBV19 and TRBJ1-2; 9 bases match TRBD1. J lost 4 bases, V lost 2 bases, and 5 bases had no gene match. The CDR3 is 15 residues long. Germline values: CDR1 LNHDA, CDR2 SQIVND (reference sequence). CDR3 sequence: CASSIPGQGAYGYTF. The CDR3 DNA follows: TGTGCCAGTAGTATACCGGGACAGGGAGCCTATGGCTACACCTTC.

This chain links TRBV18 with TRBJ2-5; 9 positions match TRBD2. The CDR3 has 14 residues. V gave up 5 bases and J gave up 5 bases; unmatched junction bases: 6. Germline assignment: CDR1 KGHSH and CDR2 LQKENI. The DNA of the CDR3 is TGTGCCAGCTCATTTAGCGGGAGAAGGGAGACCCAGTACTTC. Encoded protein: CASSFSGRRETQYF.